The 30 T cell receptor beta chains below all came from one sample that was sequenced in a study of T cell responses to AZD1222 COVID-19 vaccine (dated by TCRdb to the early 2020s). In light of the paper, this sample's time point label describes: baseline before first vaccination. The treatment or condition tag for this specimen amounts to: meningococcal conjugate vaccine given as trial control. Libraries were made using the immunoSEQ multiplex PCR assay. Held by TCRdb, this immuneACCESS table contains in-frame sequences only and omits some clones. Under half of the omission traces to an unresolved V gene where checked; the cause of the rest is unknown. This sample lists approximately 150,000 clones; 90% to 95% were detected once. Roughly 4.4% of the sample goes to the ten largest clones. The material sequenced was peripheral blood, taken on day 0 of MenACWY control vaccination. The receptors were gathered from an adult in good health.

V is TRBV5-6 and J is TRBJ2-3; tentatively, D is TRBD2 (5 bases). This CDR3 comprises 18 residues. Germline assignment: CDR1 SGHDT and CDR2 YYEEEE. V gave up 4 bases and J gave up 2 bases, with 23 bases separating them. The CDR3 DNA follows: TGTGCCAGCAGCACCTTCGGACTGCTACCTGAAAACACAGATACGCAGTATTTT. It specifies CASSTFGLLPENTDTQYF.

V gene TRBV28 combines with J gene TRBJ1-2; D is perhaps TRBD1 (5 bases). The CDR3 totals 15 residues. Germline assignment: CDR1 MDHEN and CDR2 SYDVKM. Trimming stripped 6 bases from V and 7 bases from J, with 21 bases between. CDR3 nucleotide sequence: TGTGCCAGCAGCCCCGGGCTGGGACGGTGGGGTGGCTACACCTTC. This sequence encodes CASSPGLGRWGGYTF.

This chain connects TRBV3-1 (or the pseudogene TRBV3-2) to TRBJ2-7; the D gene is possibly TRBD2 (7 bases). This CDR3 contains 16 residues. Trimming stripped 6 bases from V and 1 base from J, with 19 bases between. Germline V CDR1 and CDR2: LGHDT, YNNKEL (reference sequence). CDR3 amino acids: CASRHRGATESYEQYF. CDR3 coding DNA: TGTGCCAGCAGGCATCGGGGGGCTACCGAATCCTACGAGCAGTACTTC.

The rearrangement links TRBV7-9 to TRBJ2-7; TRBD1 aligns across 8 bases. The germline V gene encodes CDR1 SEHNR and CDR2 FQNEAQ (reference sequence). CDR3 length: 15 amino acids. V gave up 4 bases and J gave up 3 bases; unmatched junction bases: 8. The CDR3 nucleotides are TGTGCCAGCAGCTCATTGGGACAGGATTACTACGAGCAGTACTTC. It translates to CASSSLGQDYYEQYF.

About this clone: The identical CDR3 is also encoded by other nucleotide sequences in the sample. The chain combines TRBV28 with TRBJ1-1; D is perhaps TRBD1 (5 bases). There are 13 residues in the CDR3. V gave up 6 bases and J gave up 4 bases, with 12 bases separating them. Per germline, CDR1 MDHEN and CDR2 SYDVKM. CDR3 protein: CASSLGGGTEAFF. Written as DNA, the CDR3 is TGTGCCAGCAGCCTCGGGGGAGGCACTGAAGCTTTCTTT.

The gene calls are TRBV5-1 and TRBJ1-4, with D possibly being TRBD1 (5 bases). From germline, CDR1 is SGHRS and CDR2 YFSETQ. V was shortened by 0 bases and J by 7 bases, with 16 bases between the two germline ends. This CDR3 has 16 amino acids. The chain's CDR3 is CASSLAMGTVREKLFF. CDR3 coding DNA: TGCGCCAGCAGCTTGGCCATGGGGACCGTTCGTGAAAAACTGTTTTTT. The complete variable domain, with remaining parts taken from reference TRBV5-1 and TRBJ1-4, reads KAGVTQTPRYLIKTRGQQVTLSCSPISGHRSVSWYQQTPGQGLQFLFEYFSETQRNKGNFPGRFSGRQFSNSRSEMNVSTLELGDSALYLCASSLAMGTVREKLFFGSGTQLSVL.

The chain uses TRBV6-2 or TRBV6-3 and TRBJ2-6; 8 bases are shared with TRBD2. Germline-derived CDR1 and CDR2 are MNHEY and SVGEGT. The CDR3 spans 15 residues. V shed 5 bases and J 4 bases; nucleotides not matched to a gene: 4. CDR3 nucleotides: TGTGCCAGCAGTCGGGGGGGAACCGGGGCCAACGTCCTGACTTTC. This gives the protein CASSRGGTGANVLTF.

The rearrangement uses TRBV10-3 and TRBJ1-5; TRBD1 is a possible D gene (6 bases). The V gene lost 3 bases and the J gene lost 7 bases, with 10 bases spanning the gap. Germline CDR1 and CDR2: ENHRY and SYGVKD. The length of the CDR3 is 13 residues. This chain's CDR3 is CAISEGGGQPQHF. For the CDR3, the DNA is TGTGCCATCAGTGAAGGGGGGGGGCAGCCCCAGCATTTT.

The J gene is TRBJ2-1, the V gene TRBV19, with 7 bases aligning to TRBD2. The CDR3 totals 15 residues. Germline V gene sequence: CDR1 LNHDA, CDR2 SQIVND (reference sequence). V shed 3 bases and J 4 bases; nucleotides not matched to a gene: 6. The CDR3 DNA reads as TGTGCCAGTAGTATGGGCGGGAGCGGGTACAATGAGCAGTTCTTC. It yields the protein CASSMGGSGYNEQFF.

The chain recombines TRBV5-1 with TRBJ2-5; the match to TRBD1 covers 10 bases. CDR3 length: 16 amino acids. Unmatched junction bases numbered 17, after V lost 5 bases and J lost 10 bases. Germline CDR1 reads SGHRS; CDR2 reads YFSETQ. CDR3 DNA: TGCGCCAGCAGGCCCGGAAGACAGGGGGCCCGAGTGGACCAGTACTTC. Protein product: CASRPGRQGARVDQYF.

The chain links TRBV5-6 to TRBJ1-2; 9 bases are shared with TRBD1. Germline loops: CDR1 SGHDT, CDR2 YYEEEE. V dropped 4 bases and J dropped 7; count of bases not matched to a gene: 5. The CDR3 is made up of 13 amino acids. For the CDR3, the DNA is TGTGCCAGCAGCCAGGACAGGGGACGTGGCTACACCTTC. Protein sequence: CASSQDRGRGYTF.

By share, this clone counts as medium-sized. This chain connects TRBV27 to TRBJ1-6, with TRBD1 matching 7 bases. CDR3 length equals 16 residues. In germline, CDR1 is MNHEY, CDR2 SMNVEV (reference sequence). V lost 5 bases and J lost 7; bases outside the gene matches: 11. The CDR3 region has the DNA TGTGCCAGCAGTCCCGAGGGGGCTCCGTTGAATTCACCCCTCCACTTT. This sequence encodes CASSPEGAPLNSPLHF.

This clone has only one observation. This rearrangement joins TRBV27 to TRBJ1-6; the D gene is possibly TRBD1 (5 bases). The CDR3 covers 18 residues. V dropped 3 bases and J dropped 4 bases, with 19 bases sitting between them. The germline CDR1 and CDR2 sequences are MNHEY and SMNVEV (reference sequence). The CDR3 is CASSFGSPSWGYNSPLHF. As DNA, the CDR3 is TGTGCCAGCAGTTTTGGGAGTCCCTCCTGGGGGTATAATTCACCCCTCCACTTT.

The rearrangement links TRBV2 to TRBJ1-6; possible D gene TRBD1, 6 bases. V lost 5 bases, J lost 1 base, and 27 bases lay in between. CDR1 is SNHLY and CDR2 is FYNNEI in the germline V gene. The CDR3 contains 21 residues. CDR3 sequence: CASSHTGQLEGYGSYNSPLHF. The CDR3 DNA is TGTGCCAGCAGTCACACCGGACAGCTCGAGGGTTACGGGTCCTATAATTCACCCCTCCACTTT.

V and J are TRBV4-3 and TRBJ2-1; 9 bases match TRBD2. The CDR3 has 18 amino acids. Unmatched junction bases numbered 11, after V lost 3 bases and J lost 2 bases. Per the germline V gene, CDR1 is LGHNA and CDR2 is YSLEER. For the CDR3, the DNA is TGCGCCAGCAGCCAGGAATTAGCGGGAGCGCAAGCCTACAATGAGCAGTTCTTC. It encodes CASSQELAGAQAYNEQFF.

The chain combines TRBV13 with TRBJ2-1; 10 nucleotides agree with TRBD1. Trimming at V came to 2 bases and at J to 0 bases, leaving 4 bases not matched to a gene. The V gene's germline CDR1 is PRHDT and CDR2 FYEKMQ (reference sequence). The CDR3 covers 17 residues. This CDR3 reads CASSLRTGGVSYNEQFF. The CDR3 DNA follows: TGTGCCAGCAGCTTACGGACAGGGGGAGTCTCCTACAATGAGCAGTTCTTC.

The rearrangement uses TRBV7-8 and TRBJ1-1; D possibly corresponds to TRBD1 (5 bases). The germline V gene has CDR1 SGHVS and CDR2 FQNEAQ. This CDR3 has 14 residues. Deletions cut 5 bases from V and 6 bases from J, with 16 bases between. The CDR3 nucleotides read TGTGCCAGCAGCCCCCAGATGTGGGGGGCTGAAGCTTTCTTT. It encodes CASSPQMWGAEAFF. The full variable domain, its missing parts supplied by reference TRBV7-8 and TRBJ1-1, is GAGVSQSPRYKVAKRGQDVALRCDPISGHVSLFWYQQALGQGPEFLTYFQNEAQLDKSGLPSDRFFAERPEGSVSTLKIQRTQQEDSAVYLCASSPQMWGAEAFFGQGTRLTVV.

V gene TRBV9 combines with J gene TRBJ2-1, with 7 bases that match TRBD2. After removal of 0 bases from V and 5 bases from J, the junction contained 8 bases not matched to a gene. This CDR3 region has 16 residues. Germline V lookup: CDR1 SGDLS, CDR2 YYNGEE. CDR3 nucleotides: TGTGCCAGCAGCGTAGGATGGGGGGAGGGGCACAATGAGCAGTTCTTC. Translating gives CASSVGWGEGHNEQFF. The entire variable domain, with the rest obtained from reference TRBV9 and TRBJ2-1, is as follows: DSGVTQTPKHLITATGQRVTLRCSPRSGDLSVYWYQQSLDQGLQFLIQYYNGEERAKGNILERFSAQQFPDLHSELNLSSLELGDSALYFCASSVGWGEGHNEQFFGPGTRLTVL.

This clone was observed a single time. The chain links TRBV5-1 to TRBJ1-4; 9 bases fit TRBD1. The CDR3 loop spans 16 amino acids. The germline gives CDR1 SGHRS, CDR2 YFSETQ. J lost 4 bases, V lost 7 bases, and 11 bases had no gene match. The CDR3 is CASRRGTGTLNEKLFF. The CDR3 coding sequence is TGCGCCAGCCGCCGTGGGACAGGGACACTTAATGAAAAACTGTTTTTT.

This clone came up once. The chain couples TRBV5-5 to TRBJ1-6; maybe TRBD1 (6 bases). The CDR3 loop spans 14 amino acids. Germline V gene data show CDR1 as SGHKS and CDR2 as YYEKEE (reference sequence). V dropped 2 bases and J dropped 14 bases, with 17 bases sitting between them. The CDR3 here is CASSFEAGDRSLHF. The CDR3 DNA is TGTGCCAGCAGCTTCGAGGCAGGGGATCGTTCCCTCCACTTT.

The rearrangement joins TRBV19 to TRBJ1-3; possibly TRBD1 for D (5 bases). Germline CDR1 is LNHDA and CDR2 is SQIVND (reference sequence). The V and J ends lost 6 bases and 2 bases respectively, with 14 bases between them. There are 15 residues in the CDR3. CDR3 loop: CASRQQVSTGNTIYF. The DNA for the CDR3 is TGTGCCAGTAGGCAACAGGTTTCCACTGGAAACACCATATATTTT.

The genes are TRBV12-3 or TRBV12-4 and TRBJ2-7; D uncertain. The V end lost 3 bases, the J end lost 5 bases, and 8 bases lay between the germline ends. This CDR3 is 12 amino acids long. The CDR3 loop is CASSFRNHEQYF. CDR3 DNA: TGTGCCAGCAGTTTCAGGAACCACGAGCAGTACTTC.

The CDR3 DNA reads as TGTGCCAGTAGAACCGGGACAGGGACATCAGATACGCAGTATTTT. It encodes CASRTGTGTSDTQYF. The chain carries TRBV19 and TRBJ2-3; TRBD1 aligns across 9 bases. Germline V gene data show CDR1 as LNHDA and CDR2 as SQIVND (reference sequence). The V gene end was trimmed by 6 bases and the J gene end by 4 bases; junction bases not matched to a gene: 8. This CDR3 has 15 residues.

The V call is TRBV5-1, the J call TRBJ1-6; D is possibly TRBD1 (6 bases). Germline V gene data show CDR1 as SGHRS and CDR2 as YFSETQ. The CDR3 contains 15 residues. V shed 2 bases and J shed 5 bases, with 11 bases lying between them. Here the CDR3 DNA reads TGCGCCAGCAGCTTTGGGGACACGCATAATTCACCCCTCCACTTT. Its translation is CASSFGDTHNSPLHF.

The CDR3 sequence is CASSQDPAGGWDIQYF. The CDR3 DNA follows: TGCGCCAGCAGCCAAGATCCAGCGGGAGGTTGGGACATTCAGTACTTC. V usage is TRBV4-1 and J usage is TRBJ2-4, with 9 positions matching TRBD2. The trim removed 0 bases at V and 8 bases at J, leaving 8 bases unmatched. The V gene's germline CDR1 is MGHRA and CDR2 YSYEKL. CDR3 size: 16 residues.

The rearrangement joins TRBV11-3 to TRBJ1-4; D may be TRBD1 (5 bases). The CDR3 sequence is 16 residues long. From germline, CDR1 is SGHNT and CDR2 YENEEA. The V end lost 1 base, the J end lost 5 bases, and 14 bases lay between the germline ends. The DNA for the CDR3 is TGTGCCAGCAGCTTAGTCATCGCGGGGCTAAATGAAAAACTGTTTTTT. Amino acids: CASSLVIAGLNEKLFF.

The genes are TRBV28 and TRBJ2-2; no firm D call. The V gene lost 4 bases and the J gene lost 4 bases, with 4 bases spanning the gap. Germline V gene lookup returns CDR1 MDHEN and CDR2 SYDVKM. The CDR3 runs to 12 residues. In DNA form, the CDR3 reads TGTGCCAGCAGTTGGGGCACCGGGGAGCTGTTTTTT. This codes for CASSWGTGELFF.

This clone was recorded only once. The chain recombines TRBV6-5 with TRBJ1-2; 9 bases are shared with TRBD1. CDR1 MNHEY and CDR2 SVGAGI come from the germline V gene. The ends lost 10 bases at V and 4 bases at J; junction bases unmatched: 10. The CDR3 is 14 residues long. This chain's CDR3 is CATSGGQGTYGYTF. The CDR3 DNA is TGTGCCACCTCTGGGGGACAGGGAACCTATGGCTACACCTTC.

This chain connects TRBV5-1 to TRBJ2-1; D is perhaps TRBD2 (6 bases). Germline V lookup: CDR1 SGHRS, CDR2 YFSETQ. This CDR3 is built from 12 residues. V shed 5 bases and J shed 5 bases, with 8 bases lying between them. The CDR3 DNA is TGCGCCAGCAGGCGGGACCACAATGAGCAGTTCTTC. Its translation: CASRRDHNEQFF.

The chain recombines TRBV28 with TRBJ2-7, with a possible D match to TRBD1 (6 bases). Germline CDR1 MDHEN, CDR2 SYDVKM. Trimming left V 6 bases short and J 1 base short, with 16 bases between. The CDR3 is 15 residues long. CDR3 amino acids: CASSQRGSISYEQYF. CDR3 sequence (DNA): TGTGCCAGCAGCCAAAGGGGGTCCATTTCCTACGAGCAGTACTTC.